This entry lists 15 T cell receptor beta chains sequenced from one sample in a study of response to subunit inactivated influenza vaccine. MiXCR, run by TCRdb on the RT-PCR reads, gives a single entry per CDR3 protein. There are hundreds of thousands of distinct CDR3 sequences in the sample; less than 20% occur only once, and around a tenth lies in the top ten. The sample was PBMCs from blood, taken about 13 days after vaccination. All receptors come from a man aged 50 or older who received an inactivated influenza vaccine.

The V gene is TRBV7-9, the J gene TRBJ1-2, with TRBD1 matching over 8 bases. Germline CDR1 is SEHNR and CDR2 is FQNEAQ (reference sequence). V lost 4 bases and J lost 5; bases outside the gene matches: 9. This CDR3 comprises 15 residues. CDR3 residues: CASSSGQGARYGYTF. CDR3 DNA: TGTGCCAGCAGCTCCGGGCAGGGGGCGCGGTATGGCTACACCTTC.

This clonotype was seen more than once but under ten times. The rearrangement links TRBV20-1 to TRBJ2-1; 10 nucleotides align to TRBD1. V shed 2 bases, J shed 8 bases, and the junction held 18 bases outside the gene matches. The germline V gene encodes CDR1 DFQATT and CDR2 SNEGSKA (reference sequence). The CDR3 consists of 18 residues. As DNA, the CDR3 is TGCAGTGCTAGAATACACGGGGGGGGACAGGGGTTGTTGGATGAGCAGTTCTTC. Encoded protein: CSARIHGGGQGLLDEQFF.

V usage is TRBV24-1 and J usage is TRBJ2-5; 9 bases are a match to TRBD1. The V and J ends lost 6 bases and 5 bases, in that order; junction bases with no gene match: 12. This CDR3 comprises 16 residues. Germline values: CDR1 KGHDR, CDR2 SFDVKD. CDR3 nucleotide sequence: TGTGCCACCAGTTTCGGACAGGGGCAAGGATGGGAGACCCAGTACTTC. Its translation is CATSFGQGQGWETQYF.

This chain joins TRBV29-1 and TRBJ1-2; D gene ambiguous. Germline V gene lookup returns CDR1 SQVTM and CDR2 ANQGSEA. Trimming stripped 5 bases from V and 4 bases from J, with 8 bases between. The CDR3 totals 11 residues. CDR3 protein: CSVTHRYGYTF. The DNA for the CDR3 is TGCAGCGTTACCCATCGCTATGGCTACACCTTC. The variable domain in full, completed from reference TRBV29-1 and TRBJ1-2, reads SAVISQKPSRDICQRGTSLTIQCQVDSQVTMMFWYRQQPGQSLTLIATANQGSEATYESGFVIDKFPISRPNLTFSTLTVSNMSPEDSSIYLCSVTHRYGYTFGSGTRLTVV.

This chain joins TRBV5-4 and TRBJ2-1, with D perhaps TRBD2 (6 bases). Per germline, CDR1 SGHNT and CDR2 YYREEE (reference sequence). The CDR3 length is 14 residues. V lost 4 bases, J lost 6 bases, and 14 bases lay in between. The CDR3 DNA is TGTGCCAGCAGCGTTCTGATGACTAGCAATGAGCAGTTCTTC. This encodes CASSVLMTSNEQFF.

This clonotype occurred a few times. This chain joins TRBV25-1 and TRBJ2-6; D may be TRBD1 (5 bases). Germline V gives CDR1 MGHDK, CDR2 SYGVNS. V gave up 2 bases and J gave up 2 bases, with 13 bases separating them. CDR3 length: 17 amino acids. As DNA, the CDR3 is TGTGCCAGCAGTGAAACGGCAGGGCTTACTGGGGCCAACGTCCTGACTTTC. The encoded protein is CASSETAGLTGANVLTF.

In its sample, this clonotype was seen a few times. The J gene is TRBJ2-7, the V gene TRBV5-1, with a weak D call TRBD2 (5 bases). The germline gives CDR1 SGHRS, CDR2 YFSETQ. The CDR3 is 14 residues long. V was shortened by 1 base and J by 5 bases, with 13 bases between the two germline ends. CDR3 in amino acids: CASSLTGNEDEQYF. CDR3 bases: TGCGCCAGCAGCTTGACCGGGAATGAGGACGAGCAGTACTTC.

This clonotype was detected a few times. The V gene is TRBV11-2, the J gene TRBJ2-7; the D is unclear. The CDR3 runs 15 residues. Trimming took 0 bases from V and 0 from J, leaving 9 bases between them. Looked up from germline, CDR1 is SGHAT and CDR2 is FQNNGV. CDR3 region: CASSLEGRPSYEQYF. The DNA of the CDR3 is TGTGCCAGCAGCTTAGAGGGCAGGCCCTCCTACGAGCAGTACTTC.

The chain carries TRBV6-6 and TRBJ2-7, with 8 bases that match TRBD1. Germline V lookup: CDR1 MNHNY, CDR2 SVGAGI (reference sequence). Trimming took 2 bases from V and 6 from J; bases not matched to a gene: 3. The CDR3 length is 13 residues. The CDR3 sequence is CASSYRDRSEQYF. The DNA for the CDR3 is TGTGCCAGCAGTTACCGGGACAGGAGCGAGCAGTACTTC.

This clonotype has just a few counts. The chain joins TRBV4-1 to TRBJ2-7; 7 bases line up with TRBD2. The V gene's germline CDR1 is MGHRA and CDR2 YSYEKL. The CDR3 loop spans 14 amino acids. The V and J ends lost 1 base and 3 bases, in that order; junction bases with no gene match: 3. Here the CDR3 reads CASSQVGGFYEQYF. CDR3 nucleotide sequence: TGCGCCAGCAGCCAAGTGGGGGGGTTCTACGAGCAGTACTTC.

This chain links TRBV12-3 or TRBV12-4 with TRBJ1-2, with 11 bases lining up with TRBD1. With V trimmed by 4 bases and J by 8 bases, 9 bases remained unmatched. This CDR3 has 15 residues. CDR3 DNA: TGTGCCAGCAGTTATGGACAGGGGGCTCTCCTGGGCTACACCTTC. Protein: CASSYGQGALLGYTF.

The table lists this clonotype with a few counts. The V call is TRBV5-1, the J call TRBJ1-3; perhaps TRBD1 as D (5 bases). The CDR3 is made up of 15 amino acids. CDR1 and CDR2 from the germline V gene are SGHRS and YFSETQ. Trimming shortened V by 3 bases and J by 0 bases, and 10 bases separated the two germline ends. The CDR3 DNA follows: TGCGCCAGCAGCTCGGGGACGGACTCTGGAAACACCATATATTTT. Residues: CASSSGTDSGNTIYF.

A few counts support this clonotype. V is TRBV4-3 and J is TRBJ2-7, with D uncertain. From germline, CDR1 is LGHNA and CDR2 YSLEER. The CDR3 consists of 15 residues. Trimming took off 1 base at V and 2 bases at J, with 12 bases between the two ends. The CDR3 DNA follows: TGCGCCAGCAGCCAAGCCCAAGGCGGAGCCTACGAGCAGTACTTC. Encoded protein: CASSQAQGGAYEQYF.

This chain connects TRBV6-1 to TRBJ1-1, with unresolved D. The CDR3 has 16 amino acids. From germline, CDR1 is MNHNS and CDR2 SASEGT. The ends were cut back, 6 bases at V and 1 base at J, with 18 bases in the middle. DNA of the CDR3: TGTGCCAGCAGCCTTGGTGGCAGCCTTAGGAACACTGAAGCTTTCTTT. The encoded protein is CASSLGGSLRNTEAFF.

This clonotype was detected ten times or more. V usage is TRBV5-6 and J usage is TRBJ2-5; D ambiguous. CDR3 length equals 13 residues. Germline lookup yields CDR1 SGHDT and CDR2 YYEEEE. Trimming removed 4 bases from V and 1 base from J, with 8 bases in between. The CDR3 here is CASSRQLQETQYF. The CDR3 DNA sequence: TGTGCCAGCAGCCGGCAGCTCCAAGAGACCCAGTACTTC. The entire variable domain, with the rest obtained from reference TRBV5-6 and TRBJ2-5, is as follows: DAGVTQSPTHLIKTRGQQVTLRCSPKSGHDTVSWYQQALGQGPQFIFQYYEEEERQRGNFPDRFSGHQFPNYSSELNVNALLLGDSALYLCASSRQLQETQYFGPGTRLLVL.